This TCR beta chain was identified during a study of neurological immune-mediated disorders. Study outcomes and limitations: The expanded clones of different subjects shared no CDR3 amino acid sequences (suggesting private repertoires in all groups).

A single run covered 15-18 subjects with over 190 million TCR-beta sequences. TCRdb passed the 5' RACE reads through MiXCR, listing each CDR3 protein once. The sample lists roughly 62,000 distinct CDR3 sequences, around 3.8% occurring once. Many counts were recorded for this clonotype. The antigen is not known. Deletions cut 4 bases from V and 9 bases from J, with 16 bases between. This CDR3 region has 14 residues. The germline CDR1 and CDR2 sequences are SEHNR and FQNEAQ (reference sequence). V usage is TRBV7-9 and J usage is TRBJ2-1; possible D gene TRBD2, 5 bases. The source is a woman in her forties or fifties with multiple sclerosis. Sequencing used PBMCs. CDR3 in amino acids: CASSSPGNSGEQFF. The CDR3 DNA reads as TGTGCCAGCAGCTCCCCCGGGAATTCTGGTGAGCAGTTCTTC.